This T cell receptor beta chain was identified in a study of blood T cells in healthy people across ages. The use of a sample-barcoded 5' primer and a J-beta primer mix characterized a second PCR of roughly 6 to 11 cycles. Each single sample gave us at least 3 million CDR3-containing paired-end reads. TCRdb re-called the 5' RACE reads through MiXCR, storing one row per CDR3 protein. This sample has about 1.6 million distinct CDR3 sequences; about 35% occur once, and the top ten carry around 11%. Per the germline V gene, CDR1 is DFQATT and CDR2 is SNEGSKA (reference sequence). V trimming: 5 bases; J trimming: 4 bases; junction bases outside the gene matches: 5. The CDR3 loop spans 13 amino acids. Roughly 9.2 milliliters was the volume of peripheral blood drawn from each donor. A minimum of 6 million PBMCs was isolated per sample. Study observations and caveats: While age rose, TCR beta diversity per million T cells dropped in a roughly linear way.

Concerning this clonotype itself: The target antigen is unknown.

J is TRBJ1-2 and V is TRBV20-1; 9 positions agree with TRBD1. The TCR was taken from a woman in her thirties in good health. The specimen sequenced was blood. CDR3 loop: CSALDRGGYGYTF. As DNA, the CDR3 is TGCAGTGCTTTGGACAGGGGAGGCTATGGCTACACCTTC.